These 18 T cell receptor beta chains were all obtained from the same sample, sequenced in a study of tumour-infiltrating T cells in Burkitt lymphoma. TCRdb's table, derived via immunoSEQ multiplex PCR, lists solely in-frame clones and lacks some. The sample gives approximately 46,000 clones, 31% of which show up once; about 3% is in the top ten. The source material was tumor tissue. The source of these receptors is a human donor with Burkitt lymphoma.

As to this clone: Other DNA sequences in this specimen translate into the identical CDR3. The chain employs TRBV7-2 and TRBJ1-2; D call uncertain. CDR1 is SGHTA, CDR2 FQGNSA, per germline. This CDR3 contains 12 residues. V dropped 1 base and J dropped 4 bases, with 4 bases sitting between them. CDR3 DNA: TGTGCCAGCAGCTTAGACGGCTATGGCTACACCTTC. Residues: CASSLDGYGYTF.

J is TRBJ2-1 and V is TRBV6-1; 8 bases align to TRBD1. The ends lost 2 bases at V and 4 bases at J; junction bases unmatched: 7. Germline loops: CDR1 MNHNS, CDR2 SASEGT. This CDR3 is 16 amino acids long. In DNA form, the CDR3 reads TGTGCCAGCAGTGAATGGGGAGACAGGGGATACAATGAGCAGTTCTTC. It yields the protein CASSEWGDRGYNEQFF.

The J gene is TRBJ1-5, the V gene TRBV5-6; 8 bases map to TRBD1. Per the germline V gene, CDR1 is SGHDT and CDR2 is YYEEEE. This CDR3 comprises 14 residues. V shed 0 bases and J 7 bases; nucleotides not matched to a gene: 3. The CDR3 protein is CASSLGTGKQPQHF. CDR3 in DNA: TGTGCCAGCAGCTTGGGGACAGGGAAACAGCCCCAGCATTTT.

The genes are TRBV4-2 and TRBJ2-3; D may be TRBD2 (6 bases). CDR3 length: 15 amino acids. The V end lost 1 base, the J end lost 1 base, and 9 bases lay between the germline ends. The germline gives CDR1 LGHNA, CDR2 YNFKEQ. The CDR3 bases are TGTGCCAGCAGCCAAGCGGGCGGGGGCACAGATACGCAGTATTTT. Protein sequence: CASSQAGGGTDTQYF.

The CDR3 DNA reads as TGTGCCAGTCATCAGGCGAACACTGAAGCTTTCTTT. It specifies CASHQANTEAFF. The chain joins TRBV28 to TRBJ1-1; D ambiguous. The germline V gene has CDR1 MDHEN and CDR2 SYDVKM. V dropped 9 bases and J dropped 1 base, with 9 bases sitting between them. The CDR3 covers 12 residues.

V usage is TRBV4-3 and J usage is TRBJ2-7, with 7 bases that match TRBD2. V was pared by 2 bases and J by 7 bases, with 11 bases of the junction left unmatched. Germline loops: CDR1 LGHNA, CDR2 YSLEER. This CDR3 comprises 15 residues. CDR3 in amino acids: CASSQLLGGVAEQYF. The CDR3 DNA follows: TGCGCCAGCAGCCAACTCCTGGGGGGGGTGGCGGAGCAGTACTTC.

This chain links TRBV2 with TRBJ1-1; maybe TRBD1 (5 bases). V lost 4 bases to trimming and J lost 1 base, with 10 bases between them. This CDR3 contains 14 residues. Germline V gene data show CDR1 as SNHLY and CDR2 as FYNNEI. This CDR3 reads CASSGTTGNTEAFF. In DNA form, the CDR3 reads TGTGCCAGCAGTGGGACCACAGGGAACACTGAAGCTTTCTTT.

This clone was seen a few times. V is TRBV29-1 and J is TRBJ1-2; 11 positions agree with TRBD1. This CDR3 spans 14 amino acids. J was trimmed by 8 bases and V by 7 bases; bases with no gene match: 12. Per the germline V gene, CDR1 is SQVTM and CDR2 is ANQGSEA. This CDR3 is CSASPGQGVGGYTF. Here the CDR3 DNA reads TGCAGCGCCTCCCCGGGACAGGGGGTGGGCGGCTACACCTTC.

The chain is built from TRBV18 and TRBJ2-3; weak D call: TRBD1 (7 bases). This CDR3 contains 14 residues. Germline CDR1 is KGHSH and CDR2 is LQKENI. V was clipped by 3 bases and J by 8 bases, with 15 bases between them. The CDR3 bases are TGTGCCAGCTCACCCGGAGGGGGCCTAGGTACGCAGTATTTT. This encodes CASSPGGGLGTQYF.

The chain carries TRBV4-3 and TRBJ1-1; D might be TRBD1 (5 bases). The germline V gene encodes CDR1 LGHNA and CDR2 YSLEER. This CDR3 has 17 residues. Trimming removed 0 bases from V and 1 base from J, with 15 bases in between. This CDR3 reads CASSQDLVVGGNTEAFF. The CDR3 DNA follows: TGCGCCAGCAGCCAAGATCTGGTCGTCGGGGGGAACACTGAAGCTTTCTTT.

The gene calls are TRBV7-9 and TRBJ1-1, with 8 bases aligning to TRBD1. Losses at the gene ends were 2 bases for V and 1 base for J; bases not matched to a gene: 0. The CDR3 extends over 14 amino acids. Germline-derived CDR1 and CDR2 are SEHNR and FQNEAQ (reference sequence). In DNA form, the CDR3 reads TGTGCCAGCAGCTTACAGGGGGCGAACACTGAAGCTTTCTTT. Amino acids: CASSLQGANTEAFF. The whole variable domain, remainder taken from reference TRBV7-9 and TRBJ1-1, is DTGVSQNPRHKITKRGQNVTFRCDPISEHNRLYWYRQTLGQGPEFLTYFQNEAQLEKSRLLSDRFSAERPKGSFSTLEIQRTEQGDSAMYLCASSLQGANTEAFFGQGTRLTVV.

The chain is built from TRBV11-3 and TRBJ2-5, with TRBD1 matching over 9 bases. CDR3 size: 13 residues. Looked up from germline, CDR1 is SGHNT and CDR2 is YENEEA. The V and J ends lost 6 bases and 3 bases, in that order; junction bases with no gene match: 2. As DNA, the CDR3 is TGTGCCAGCAGTAGGGACAGGGAAGAGACCCAGTACTTC. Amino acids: CASSRDREETQYF.

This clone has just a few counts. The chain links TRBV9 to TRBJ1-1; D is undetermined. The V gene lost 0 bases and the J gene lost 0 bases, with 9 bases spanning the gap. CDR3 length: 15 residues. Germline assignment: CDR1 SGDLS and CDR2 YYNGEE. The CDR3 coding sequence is TGTGCCAGCAGCGTAGATGGCGGATTGAACACTGAAGCTTTCTTT. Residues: CASSVDGGLNTEAFF.

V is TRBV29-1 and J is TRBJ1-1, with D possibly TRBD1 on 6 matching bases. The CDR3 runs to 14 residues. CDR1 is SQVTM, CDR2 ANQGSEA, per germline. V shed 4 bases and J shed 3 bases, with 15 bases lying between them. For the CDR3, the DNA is TGCAGCGTTGTACAGGGCGGGGGGTACACTGAAGCTTTCTTT. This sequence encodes CSVVQGGGYTEAFF. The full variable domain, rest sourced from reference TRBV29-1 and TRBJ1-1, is SAVISQKPSRDICQRGTSLTIQCQVDSQVTMMFWYRQQPGQSLTLIATANQGSEATYESGFVIDKFPISRPNLTFSTLTVSNMSPEDSSIYLCSVVQGGGYTEAFFGQGTRLTVV.

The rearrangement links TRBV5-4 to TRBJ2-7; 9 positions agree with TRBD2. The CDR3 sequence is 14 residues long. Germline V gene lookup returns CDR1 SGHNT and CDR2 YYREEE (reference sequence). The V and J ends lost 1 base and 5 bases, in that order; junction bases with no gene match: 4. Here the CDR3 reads CASSLFGTSHEQYF. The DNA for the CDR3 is TGTGCCAGCAGCTTGTTCGGGACTAGCCACGAGCAGTACTTC.

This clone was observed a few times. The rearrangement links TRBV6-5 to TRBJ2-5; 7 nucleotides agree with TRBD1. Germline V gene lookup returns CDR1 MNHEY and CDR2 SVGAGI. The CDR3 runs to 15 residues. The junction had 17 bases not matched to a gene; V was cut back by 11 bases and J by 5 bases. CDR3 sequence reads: CACSDYRGLGETQYF. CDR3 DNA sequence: TGTGCCTGCTCCGACTACAGGGGTTTAGGGGAGACCCAGTACTTC.

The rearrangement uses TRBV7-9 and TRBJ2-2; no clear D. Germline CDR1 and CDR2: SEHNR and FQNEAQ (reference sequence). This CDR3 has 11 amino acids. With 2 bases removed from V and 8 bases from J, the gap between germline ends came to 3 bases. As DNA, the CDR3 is TGTGCCAGCAGCTTAAGGGGGGAGCTGTTTTTT. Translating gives CASSLRGELFF.

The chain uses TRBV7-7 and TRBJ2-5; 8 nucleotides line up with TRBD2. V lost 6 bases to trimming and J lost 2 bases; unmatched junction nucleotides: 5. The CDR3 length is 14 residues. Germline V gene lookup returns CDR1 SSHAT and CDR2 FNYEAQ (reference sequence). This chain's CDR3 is CASSPGRAQETQYF. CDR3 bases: TGTGCCAGCAGTCCCGGGAGGGCTCAAGAGACCCAGTACTTC.